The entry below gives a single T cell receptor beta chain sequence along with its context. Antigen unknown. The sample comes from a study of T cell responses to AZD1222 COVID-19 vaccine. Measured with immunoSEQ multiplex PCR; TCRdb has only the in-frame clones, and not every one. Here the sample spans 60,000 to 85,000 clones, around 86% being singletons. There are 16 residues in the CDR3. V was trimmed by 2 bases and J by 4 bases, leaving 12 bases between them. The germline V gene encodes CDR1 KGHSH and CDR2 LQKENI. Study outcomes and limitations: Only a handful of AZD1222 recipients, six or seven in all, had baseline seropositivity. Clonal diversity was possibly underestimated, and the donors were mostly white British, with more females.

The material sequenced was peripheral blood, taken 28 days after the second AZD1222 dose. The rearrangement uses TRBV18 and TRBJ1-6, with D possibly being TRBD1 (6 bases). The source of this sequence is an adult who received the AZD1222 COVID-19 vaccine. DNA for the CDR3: TGTGCCAGCTCACCAGGGGACACCTTGTATAATTCACCCCTCCACTTT. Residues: CASSPGDTLYNSPLHF.